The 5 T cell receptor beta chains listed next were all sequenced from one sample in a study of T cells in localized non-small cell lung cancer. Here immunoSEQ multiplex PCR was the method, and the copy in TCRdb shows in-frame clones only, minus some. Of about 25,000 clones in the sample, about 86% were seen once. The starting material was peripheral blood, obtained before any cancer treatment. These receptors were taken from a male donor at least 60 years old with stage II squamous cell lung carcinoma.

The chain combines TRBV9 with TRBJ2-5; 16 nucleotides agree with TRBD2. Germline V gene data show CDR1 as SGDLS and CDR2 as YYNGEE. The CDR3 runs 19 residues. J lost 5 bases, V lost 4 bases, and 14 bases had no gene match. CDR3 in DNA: TGTGCCAGCAGCCCCGGGACTAGCGGGGGGGACCCTAAGGTTGAGACCCAGTACTTC. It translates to CASSPGTSGGDPKVETQYF.

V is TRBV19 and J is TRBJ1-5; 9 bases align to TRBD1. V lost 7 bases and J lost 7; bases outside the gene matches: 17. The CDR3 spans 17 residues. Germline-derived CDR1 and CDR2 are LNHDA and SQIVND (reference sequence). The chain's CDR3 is CASNPDRGIGGYQPQHF. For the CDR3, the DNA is TGTGCCAGTAACCCGGACAGGGGTATCGGGGGGTACCAGCCCCAGCATTTT.

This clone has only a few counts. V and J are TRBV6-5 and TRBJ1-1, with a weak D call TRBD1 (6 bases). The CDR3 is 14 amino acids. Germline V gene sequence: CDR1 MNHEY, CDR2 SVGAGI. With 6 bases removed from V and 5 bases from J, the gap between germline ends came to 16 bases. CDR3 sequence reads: CASSRLRGGTEAFF. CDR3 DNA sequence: TGTGCCAGCAGCCGCCTTCGAGGGGGTACTGAAGCTTTCTTT.

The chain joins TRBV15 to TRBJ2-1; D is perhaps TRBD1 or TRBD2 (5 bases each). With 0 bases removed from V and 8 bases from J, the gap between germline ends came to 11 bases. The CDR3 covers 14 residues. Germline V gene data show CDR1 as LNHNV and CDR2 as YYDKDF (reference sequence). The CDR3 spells CATSRDLRGDEQFF. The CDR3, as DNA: TGTGCCACCAGCAGAGACCTCAGAGGGGATGAGCAGTTCTTC. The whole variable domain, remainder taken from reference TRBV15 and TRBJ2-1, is DAMVIQNPRYQVTQFGKPVTLSCSQTLNHNVMYWYQQKSSQAPKLLFHYYDKDFNNEADTPDNFQSRRPNTSFCFLDIRSPGLGDTAMYLCATSRDLRGDEQFFGPGTRLTVL.

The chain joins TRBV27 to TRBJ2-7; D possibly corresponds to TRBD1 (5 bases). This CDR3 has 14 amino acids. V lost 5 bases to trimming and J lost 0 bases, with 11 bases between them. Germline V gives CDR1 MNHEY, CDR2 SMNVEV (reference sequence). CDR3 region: CASSPDSNSYEQYF. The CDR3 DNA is TGTGCCAGCAGTCCAGACAGCAACTCCTACGAGCAGTACTTC.